This T cell receptor beta chain was found in a study of beta chain features in type 1 diabetes. About the study: Sorted cells examined across all samples numbered around 110,000,000. Study results and limitations: Shorter TCRB CDR3s, moderately but significantly so, were found in Type 1 diabetes patients in all four CD4+ subsets. Possibly, sequencing cDNA over-represented cells that had high TCR expression levels.

cDNA synthesis used the whole RNA isolate, giving expressed TCRB sequences. The data were produced by immunoSEQ multiplex PCR, yet TCRdb's version contains in-frame clones alone and is incomplete. The table shows 200,000 to 250,000 clones, with 9.6% occurring only once. As regards this clone: Its antigen is currently unknown.

Germline CDR1 reads SGHRS; CDR2 reads YFSETQ. V dropped 1 base and J dropped 6; count of bases not matched to a gene: 7. This CDR3 contains 14 residues. This receptor was identified in a woman younger than 35 in good health. The J gene is TRBJ2-7, the V gene TRBV5-1; 7 nucleotides match TRBD1. The specimen was naive CD4+ T cells from blood. CDR3 residues: CASSLTGETGEQYF. The DNA of the CDR3 is TGCGCCAGCAGCTTGACAGGGGAGACCGGCGAGCAGTACTTC.